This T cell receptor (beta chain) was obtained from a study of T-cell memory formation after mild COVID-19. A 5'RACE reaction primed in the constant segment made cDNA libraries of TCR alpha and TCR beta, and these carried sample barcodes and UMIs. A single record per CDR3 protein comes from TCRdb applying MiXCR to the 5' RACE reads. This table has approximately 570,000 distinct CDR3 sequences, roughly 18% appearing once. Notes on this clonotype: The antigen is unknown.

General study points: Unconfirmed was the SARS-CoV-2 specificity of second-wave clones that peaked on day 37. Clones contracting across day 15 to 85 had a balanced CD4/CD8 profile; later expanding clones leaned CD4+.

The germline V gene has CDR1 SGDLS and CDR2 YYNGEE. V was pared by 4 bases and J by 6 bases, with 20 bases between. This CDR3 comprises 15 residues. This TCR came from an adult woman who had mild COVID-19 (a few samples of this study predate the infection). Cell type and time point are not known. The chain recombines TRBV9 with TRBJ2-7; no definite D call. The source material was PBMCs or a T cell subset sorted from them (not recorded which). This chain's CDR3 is CASSLGKGLVGEQYF. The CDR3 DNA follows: TGTGCCAGCAGCCTGGGGAAAGGGTTGGTGGGCGAGCAGTACTTC.